These T cell receptor beta chains were read from a single sample in a study of identifying expanded T cells in peripheral blood. Sequencing used immunoSEQ multiplex PCR; TCRdb keeps in-frame clones, though not all of them. This table has more than 65,000 clones, around 91% appearing once. The sequencing input was blood. Every receptor here comes from a person between 18 and 69 years old in good health. Each CDR3 is given with its conserved first and last residue. The order of the fields is V gene, J gene, CDR3 protein.

>TRBV5-6|TRBJ2-7
CASSLGRFYEQYF
>TRBV7-2|TRBJ2-7
CASSPASATTYEQYF
>TRBV10-3|TRBJ2-6
CAISESYSKRSGANVLTF
>TRBV29-1|TRBJ1-1
CSVEKGGNTEAFF
>TRBV6-5|TRBJ1-2
CASREGTAYGYTF
>TRBV1|TRBJ1-1
CTSRHLQKAGTEAFF
>TRBV7-2|TRBJ2-5
CASTRRVGGRETQYF
>TRBV6-5|TRBJ2-4
CASSPGTGWQYF
>TRBV9|TRBJ2-5
CASSHSGGGMLETQYF
>TRBV2|TRBJ2-7
CASLAEATGGQYF
>TRBV23-1|TRBJ1-6
CASSLDSTSSYNSPLHF
>TRBV10-3|TRBJ2-2
CAIRPGQGTGELFF
>TRBV4-3|TRBJ1-6
CASTPQLGGTYNSPLHF
>TRBV28|TRBJ2-7
CASSSVGTGTSGRYEQYF
>TRBV7-3|TRBJ2-1
CASSQVGSMVNEQFF
>TRBV5-4|TRBJ1-2
CASSLGNLYGYTF
>TRBV5-4|TRBJ2-7
CASSSRTSGSYEQYF
>TRBV5-1|TRBJ2-7
CASSLAPGAYEQYF
>TRBV10-3|TRBJ1-5
CAISEGGTSRDQPQHF
>TRBV7-9|TRBJ2-7
CASSLGGNGYEQYF
>TRBV29-1|TRBJ1-2
CSVLLGYGYTF
>TRBV9|TRBJ1-6
CASSVGTNSPLHF
>TRBV5-6|TRBJ1-1
CASSLAANTEAFF
>TRBV10-3|TRBJ2-1
CAISESLANEQFF
>TRBV6-1|TRBJ2-2
CASSQAGDNGELFF
>TRBV7-7|TRBJ2-7
CASSLGPKSYEQYF
>TRBV29-1|TRBJ2-5
CSGGPGGETQYF
>TRBV5-6|TRBJ2-1
CASSLGGDNEQFF
>TRBV28|TRBJ1-5
CASSLLATGGDQPQHF
>TRBV7-2|TRBJ2-2
CASSSYYTGELFF
>TRBV5-1|TRBJ2-2
CASSLESSQNTGELFF
>TRBV18|TRBJ2-7
CASSPGSSYEQYF
>TRBV6-6|TRBJ2-2
CASTQGPTGELFF
>TRBV9|TRBJ1-3
CASSGGTGNSGNTIYF
>TRBV6-5|TRBJ2-1
CASSLSIPAGEQFF
>TRBV5-1|TRBJ1-1
CASSFNAGEGTEAFF
>TRBV28|TRBJ2-1
CASSSRLAEAINEQFF
>TRBV9|TRBJ2-5
CASSVSVSPGETQYF
>TRBV9|TRBJ1-1
CASSVGADTEAFF
>TRBV9|TRBJ2-3
CASSVTSGSTDTQYF
>TRBV15|TRBJ1-1
CATSTKRTGGGEAFF
>TRBV19|TRBJ1-5
CASRGTDRLQPQHF
>TRBV4-1|TRBJ2-3
CASSQEGTDTQYF
>TRBV5-1|TRBJ2-2
CASSPSRDRATGELFF
>TRBV30|TRBJ1-2
CAWDRGHSYLYGYTF